Below are 28 T cell receptor beta chains sequenced from a single sample in a study of cytomegalovirus exposure and HLA in healthy donors. Clones were read by immunoSEQ multiplex PCR, and TCRdb kept only the in-frame ones, dropping some. The sample records about 340,000 clones, more than 80% being singletons. Sample: PBMCs. These receptors all come from a woman younger than 35 in good health and CMV-seronegative.

CDR3 protein: CAISESGGNQPQHF. The CDR3, as DNA: TGTGCCATCAGTGAGTCGGGAGGAAATCAGCCCCAGCATTTT. V gene TRBV10-3 combines with J gene TRBJ1-5; D is unclear. The germline CDR1 and CDR2 sequences are ENHRY and SYGVKD. The CDR3 is made up of 14 amino acids. Between the trimmed V and J ends, which lost 0 bases and 4 bases, there was a span of 7 bases.

The gene calls are TRBV11-1 and TRBJ2-3; 7 nucleotides line up with TRBD2. The trim removed 4 bases at V and 4 bases at J, leaving 2 bases unmatched. The CDR3 contains 13 residues. From germline, CDR1 is SGHAT and CDR2 FQDESV (reference sequence). CDR3 region: CASSWTRSDTQYF. The DNA of the CDR3 is TGTGCCAGCAGCTGGACTAGATCAGATACGCAGTATTTT.

This clone has only one observation. The chain has TRBV27 and TRBJ2-7; unclear D gene. The V end was cut by 2 bases, the J end by 3 bases, with 8 bases between. The CDR3 runs to 13 residues. Germline assignment: CDR1 MNHEY and CDR2 SMNVEV (reference sequence). In DNA, the CDR3 is TGTGCCAGCAGTTTAGGTCAGTACTACGAGCAGTACTTC. Encoded protein: CASSLGQYYEQYF.

This rearrangement joins TRBV19 to TRBJ1-1; 7 bases match TRBD1. The CDR3 covers 13 residues. CDR1 is LNHDA, CDR2 SQIVND, per germline (reference sequence). The J segment lost 0 bases and the V segment lost 8 bases, leaving 3 bases of the junction unmatched. The CDR3 DNA reads as TGTGCCAGTGGGGACAGAATGAACACTGAAGCTTTCTTT. This codes for CASGDRMNTEAFF.

This rearrangement joins TRBV19 to TRBJ2-1; the match to TRBD2 covers 9 bases. CDR3 size: 18 residues. CDR1 and CDR2 (germline): LNHDA, SQIVND (reference sequence). Trimming at V came to 5 bases and at J to 5 bases, leaving 16 bases not matched to a gene. CDR3 protein: CASSFQPRGLAGHNEQFF. For the CDR3, the DNA is TGTGCCAGTAGTTTTCAACCCCGGGGGCTAGCGGGGCACAATGAGCAGTTCTTC.

Only one count was recorded for this clone. The chain has TRBV20-1 and TRBJ2-7; D is ambiguous. The CDR3 sequence is 11 residues long. V was shortened by 0 bases and J by 6 bases, with 6 bases between the two germline ends. Germline lookup yields CDR1 DFQATT and CDR2 SNEGSKA (reference sequence). CDR3 amino acids: CSARDSPEQYF. The CDR3 bases are TGCAGTGCTAGAGACTCCCCCGAGCAGTACTTC.

In this sample, this clone turned up a few times. The V call is TRBV6-5, the J call TRBJ2-7; D possibly corresponds to TRBD2 (6 bases). Germline CDR1 and CDR2: MNHEY and SVGAGI. The CDR3 has 13 residues. Trimming stripped 6 bases from V and 2 bases from J, with 11 bases between. Here the CDR3 DNA reads TGTGCCAGCAGCCCGGGAGCCCCCTACGAGCAGTACTTC. It encodes CASSPGAPYEQYF.

The chain recombines TRBV19 with TRBJ2-7; TRBD2 agrees at 8 bases. With V trimmed by 3 bases and J by 0 bases, 4 bases remained unmatched. The V gene's germline CDR1 is LNHDA and CDR2 SQIVND (reference sequence). CDR3 length: 15 amino acids. The CDR3 coding sequence is TGTGCCAGTAGTATGAGCGGGACTAGCTCCTACGAGCAGTACTTC. Translating it yields CASSMSGTSSYEQYF.

The chain recombines TRBV4-2 with TRBJ2-1; 9 positions agree with TRBD2. Germline V gene sequence: CDR1 LGHNA, CDR2 YNFKEQ. The CDR3 runs 16 residues. V was clipped by 4 bases and J by 6 bases; unmatched bases: 10. DNA for the CDR3: TGTGCCAGCAGCCTAGGAATAATAGCGGGAGCCAATGAGCAGTTCTTC. Encoded protein: CASSLGIIAGANEQFF.

The chain couples TRBV4-1 to TRBJ1-2, with 12 bases fitting TRBD1. The CDR3 loop spans 17 amino acids. Trimming took 2 bases from V and 4 from J; bases not matched to a gene: 8. From germline, CDR1 is MGHRA and CDR2 YSYEKL. For the CDR3, the DNA is TGCGCCAGCAGCCAACCCCGGGACAGGGGGCAGGGCTATGGCTACACCTTC. Translating it yields CASSQPRDRGQGYGYTF.

The V call is TRBV4-1, the J call TRBJ2-5; TRBD2 is a possible D gene (6 bases). Trimming took off 1 base at V and 0 bases at J, with 15 bases between the two ends. This CDR3 comprises 17 residues. CDR1 is MGHRA, CDR2 YSYEKL, per germline. The CDR3 DNA reads as TGCGCCAGCAGCCAAGGTACGGAGGGGAAGGACCAAGAGACCCAGTACTTC. This sequence encodes CASSQGTEGKDQETQYF.

This CDR3 reads CASSLTGPNNEQFF. CDR3 DNA: TGTGCCAGCAGCTTGACAGGGCCGAACAATGAGCAGTTCTTC. The V and J genes are TRBV7-2 and TRBJ2-1; 7 bases fit TRBD1. This CDR3 contains 14 residues. Trimming took 3 bases from V and 5 from J; bases not matched to a gene: 4. Germline V lookup: CDR1 SGHTA, CDR2 FQGNSA.

This clone was counted only a few times. V is TRBV7-2 and J is TRBJ1-2; 7 positions agree with TRBD1. The length of the CDR3 is 15 residues. Germline V lookup: CDR1 SGHTA, CDR2 FQGNSA. The ends lost 2 bases at V and 8 bases at J; junction bases unmatched: 11. The CDR3 bases are TGTGCCAGCAGCTTACAGGGGGTAGGGTCGGAGGGCTACACCTTC. Its protein product is CASSLQGVGSEGYTF. Combining the CDR3 with reference TRBV7-2 and TRBJ1-2 gives the whole variable domain GAGVSQSPSNKVTEKGKDVELRCDPISGHTALYWYRQSLGQGLEFLIYFQGNSAPDKSGLPSDRFSAERTGGSVSTLTIQRTQQEDSAVYLCASSLQGVGSEGYTFGSGTRLTVV.

The V gene is TRBV9, the J gene TRBJ2-2; D call uncertain. Germline V gives CDR1 SGDLS, CDR2 YYNGEE. This CDR3 is 12 amino acids long. Trimming stripped 2 bases from V and 3 bases from J, with 2 bases between. The CDR3 bases are TGTGCCAGCAGCGTCGACACCGGGGAGCTGTTTTTT. This gives the protein CASSVDTGELFF.

This chain links TRBV11-3 with TRBJ2-1; 8 nucleotides line up with TRBD1. V lost 4 bases, J lost 6 bases, and 8 bases stayed unmatched. This CDR3 has 15 residues. Germline assignment: CDR1 SGHNT and CDR2 YENEEA. The CDR3 protein is CASSSGQGRSNEQFF. DNA for the CDR3: TGTGCCAGCAGCTCCGGACAGGGCCGCTCCAATGAGCAGTTCTTC.

V and J are TRBV9 and TRBJ2-5; D possibly corresponds to TRBD2 (10 bases). V was trimmed by 10 bases and J by 3 bases, leaving 40 bases between them. Germline V CDR1 and CDR2: SGDLS, YYNGEE. The CDR3 is made up of 21 amino acids. The CDR3 DNA is TGTGCCGCCAGGACGGACAGGGGACTTGCTAGCGGGAGAGTGGTAAAAGAGACCCAGTACTTC. It codes for CAARTDRGLASGRVVKETQYF.

The chain couples TRBV6-5 to TRBJ1-1, with D possibly TRBD1 on 6 matching bases. The CDR3 spans 16 residues. V lost 0 bases, J lost 4 bases, and 15 bases lay in between. Germline V gene lookup returns CDR1 MNHEY and CDR2 SVGAGI. Here the CDR3 reads CASSYSSLQGVTEAFF. The CDR3 DNA is TGTGCCAGCAGTTACTCGAGCCTACAGGGTGTCACTGAAGCTTTCTTT.

The rearrangement uses TRBV5-4 and TRBJ2-4; 13 bases are a match to TRBD2. Germline-derived CDR1 and CDR2 are SGHNT and YYREEE (reference sequence). This CDR3 contains 15 residues. With V trimmed by 6 bases and J by 8 bases, 8 bases remained unmatched. The CDR3 here is CASNLLAGGPDIQYF. The CDR3 bases are TGTGCCAGCAACCTACTAGCGGGAGGGCCCGACATTCAGTACTTC.

This clone occurred a few times. J is TRBJ2-3 and V is TRBV29-1; TRBD1 matches 8 bases. The germline gives CDR1 SQVTM, CDR2 ANQGSEA. Trimming cost V 1 base and J 8 bases; bases outside gene matches: 5. This CDR3 spans 13 amino acids. This chain's CDR3 is CSVEGQGARTQYF. Here the CDR3 DNA reads TGCAGCGTTGAAGGGCAGGGGGCTCGTACGCAGTATTTT.

This clone turned up a few times. The V and J genes are TRBV5-6 and TRBJ2-3; D gene ambiguous. This CDR3 is 13 amino acids long. The germline CDR1 and CDR2 sequences are SGHDT and YYEEEE. The V end lost 4 bases, the J end lost 2 bases, and 8 bases lay between the germline ends. CDR3 in DNA: TGTGCCAGCAGCCATTCTAACACAGATACGCAGTATTTT. Its translation: CASSHSNTDTQYF.

This chain links TRBV5-4 with TRBJ2-5, with D maybe TRBD2 (6 bases). The V gene's germline CDR1 is SGHNT and CDR2 YYREEE (reference sequence). The CDR3 has 15 residues. Between the trimmed V and J ends, which lost 3 bases and 4 bases, there was a span of 16 bases. In DNA form, the CDR3 reads TGTGCCAGCAGCTCCCGGGGTAGCGGAGGAGAGACCCAGTACTTC. Protein product: CASSSRGSGGETQYF.

This rearrangement joins TRBV6-5 to TRBJ2-7, with a tentative D call TRBD2 (7 bases). CDR3 length: 15 residues. Trimming cost V 4 bases and J 4 bases, with 17 bases left between them. Germline lookup yields CDR1 MNHEY and CDR2 SVGAGI. The CDR3 reads CASSLGGGRLYEQYF. The DNA of the CDR3 is TGTGCCAGCAGTTTGGGGGGGGGCCGCCTTTACGAGCAGTACTTC.

The J gene is TRBJ2-2, the V gene TRBV4-3; TRBD2 aligns across 11 bases. The CDR3 covers 18 residues. The V gene end was trimmed by 2 bases and the J gene end by 4 bases; junction bases not matched to a gene: 9. CDR1 is LGHNA and CDR2 is YSLEER in the germline V gene. CDR3 loop: CASSQLLGTSGTTGELFF. The DNA of the CDR3 is TGCGCCAGCAGCCAACTCTTAGGGACTAGCGGTACCACCGGGGAGCTGTTTTTT.

J is TRBJ2-7 and V is TRBV7-2; 9 nucleotides align to TRBD2. CDR1 SGHTA and CDR2 FQGNSA come from the germline V gene. This CDR3 spans 15 amino acids. The ends lost 7 bases at V and 7 bases at J; junction bases unmatched: 14. The CDR3 DNA reads TGTGCCAGCATCCTACGACCGGGACTAGCTGAGGAGCAGTACTTC. Residues: CASILRPGLAEEQYF.

A remark on this clone: Other DNA sequences of this sample code for an identical CDR3. This chain links TRBV6-5 with TRBJ2-2; D ambiguous. The CDR3 has 15 residues. Germline-derived CDR1 and CDR2 are MNHEY and SVGAGI. V was shortened by 2 bases and J by 1 base, with 8 bases between the two germline ends. This CDR3 is CASSYAGENTGELFF. The CDR3 DNA sequence: TGTGCCAGCAGTTACGCCGGAGAGAACACCGGGGAGCTGTTTTTT.

J is TRBJ2-5 and V is TRBV5-1, with D perhaps TRBD1 (5 bases). V lost 7 bases and J lost 5, with 12 bases in between. Germline values: CDR1 SGHRS, CDR2 YFSETQ. The CDR3 runs 12 residues. DNA of the CDR3: TGCGCCAGCTTCCGCAGGGCGGAGACCCAGTACTTC. It specifies CASFRRAETQYF.

This clone was detected once. This chain links TRBV4-3 with TRBJ2-7; 8 bases align to TRBD2. Unmatched junction bases numbered 14, after V lost 1 base and J lost 0 bases. The CDR3 is made up of 19 amino acids. Per germline, CDR1 LGHNA and CDR2 YSLEER. The CDR3 reads CASSQGFGVYSGNSYEQYF. CDR3 nucleotide sequence: TGCGCCAGCAGCCAAGGATTCGGGGTATATAGCGGGAACTCCTACGAGCAGTACTTC.

The chain recombines TRBV27 with TRBJ2-5; D not resolved. CDR1 and CDR2 from the germline V gene are MNHEY and SMNVEV (reference sequence). The CDR3 covers 13 residues. V was shortened by 6 bases and J by 4 bases, with 12 bases between the two germline ends. The CDR3 sequence: CASSLVMGETQYF. As DNA, the CDR3 is TGTGCCAGCAGCCTAGTAATGGGAGAGACCCAGTACTTC.